This is a list of T cell receptor beta chains from one sample in a study of T-cell memory formation after mild COVID-19. Via MiXCR, TCRdb re-called the 5' RACE reads, giving one row per CDR3 protein. This sample yields around 33,000 distinct CDR3 sequences, of which roughly 21% are seen a single time; 1.5% belongs to the top ten. The sequencing sample was made of PBMCs or a T cell subset sorted from them (not recorded which). The receptors were gathered from an adult who had mild COVID-19 (a few samples of this study predate the infection). Cell type and time point are not known. Each CDR3 is given with its conserved first and last residue. A D gene is named only where the DNA matches it firmly. Clone sizes are given selectively: once, few, many, or a class where the clone is expanded.

abundance	d_gene	v_gene	j_gene	CDR3nt	CDR3aa
many	TRBD1	TRBV5-5	TRBJ2-2	TGTGCCAGCAGCTGGGGACAGCACACCGGGGAGCTGTTTTTT	CASSWGQHTGELFF
medium-sized	-	TRBV4-3	TRBJ2-7	TGCGCCAGCAGCCAAGATCACGAAGCCGACGAGCAGTACTTC	CASSQDHEADEQYF
many	-	TRBV4-2	TRBJ2-3	TGTGCCAGCAGCCAATCTGGGGCCACAGATACGCAGTATTTT	CASSQSGATDTQYF
-	-	TRBV5-5	TRBJ2-2	TGTGCCAGCACCAAGGACGGAAACACCGGGGAGCTGTTTTTT	CASTKDGNTGELFF
many	-	TRBV30	TRBJ1-5	TGTGCCTGGAGTGTCAACAGGGATCAGCCCCAGCATTTT	CAWSVNRDQPQHF
many	-	TRBV2	TRBJ2-7	TGTGCCAGCAGTGATTTTGGGAGCGAGCAGTACTTC	CASSDFGSEQYF
few	-	TRBV4-2	TRBJ1-4	TGTGCCAGCAGCCAAGATCGAGGGGAACTGTTTTTT	CASSQDRGELFF
-	-	TRBV24-1	TRBJ2-7	TGTGCCACCCCCGGCGAGGGCCGAACCTCCTACGAGCAGTACTTC	CATPGEGRTSYEQYF
-	-	TRBV6-2/TRBV6-3	TRBJ1-1	TGTGCCATTAAAGGGACGGGGAACACTGAAGCTTTCTTT	CAIKGTGNTEAFF
few	TRBD1	TRBV5-4	TRBJ2-1	TGTGCCAGCAGCACGCGGACAGGGGGCTTCAATGAGCAGTTCTTC	CASSTRTGGFNEQFF
many	-	TRBV6-1	TRBJ2-7	TGTGCCAGCAGTGAAGCAGGCGGCTTCTACGAGCAGTACTTC	CASSEAGGFYEQYF
many	-	TRBV11-2	TRBJ1-6	TGTGCCAGCAGCTCGCCCAATTCACCCCTCCACTTT	CASSSPNSPLHF
-	TRBD2	TRBV7-2	TRBJ2-1	TGTGCCAGCAGCTTAGGCCCGTTAGCGGGAGGTAGGTATGAGCAGTTCTTC	CASSLGPLAGGRYEQFF
-	TRBD2	TRBV6-2/TRBV6-3	TRBJ2-2	TGTGCCAGCAGTTATGAACTAGCGGGGAACACCGGGGAGCTGTTTTTT	CASSYELAGNTGELFF
-	TRBD2	TRBV20-1	TRBJ2-1	TGCAGTGCTAGTTATTTCGTTGGGACTAGATCCGCCAATGAGCAGTTCTTC	CSASYFVGTRSANEQFF
many	TRBD1	TRBV6-6	TRBJ1-1	TGTGCCAGCAGTTACGACAGGGGGAACACTGAAGCTTTCTTT	CASSYDRGNTEAFF
-	TRBD2	TRBV6-4	TRBJ2-3	TGTGCCAGCAGTGAGACTAGCGGGGGCACAGATACGCAGTATTTT	CASSETSGGTDTQYF
many	TRBD2	TRBV14	TRBJ2-5	TGTGCCAGCAGCCAAGGGCGGGAGGTACCTTTCCAAGAGACCCAGTACTTC	CASSQGREVPFQETQYF
-	TRBD1	TRBV7-7	TRBJ2-2	TGTGCCAGCAGCTCCCGGACAGGGGGAAGCACCGGGGAGCTGTTTTTT	CASSSRTGGSTGELFF
many	-	TRBV7-3	TRBJ2-2	TGTGCCAGCAGCCGCACTTCAAGCGGGGAGCTGTTTTTT	CASSRTSSGELFF
many	TRBD2	TRBV6-5	TRBJ2-3	TGTGCCAGCAGGCCCGGGGCGGGAGGCACAGATACGCAGTATTTT	CASRPGAGGTDTQYF
once	TRBD1	TRBV27	TRBJ2-1	TGTGCCAGCAGTTTCGGGACAGACAATGAGCAGTTCTTC	CASSFGTDNEQFF
many	-	TRBV7-2	TRBJ1-1	TGTGCCAGCAGCTTTGGCAGTGAAGCTTTCTTT	CASSFGSEAFF
many	-	TRBV7-8	TRBJ2-7	TGTGCCAGCAGCTTAGAGGAGGTCGTGGGGGGCTACGAGCAGTACTTC	CASSLEEVVGGYEQYF
-	-	TRBV7-9	TRBJ1-6	TGTGCCAGCAGCCGTCTTCCGGGAAGCTCCTATAATTCACCCCTCCACTTT	CASSRLPGSSYNSPLHF
many	TRBD2	TRBV9	TRBJ2-6	TGTGCCAGCGGAACTGGTAGCGGGGGACCAAGCTCTGGGGCCAACGTCCTGACTTTC	CASGTGSGGPSSGANVLTF
once	-	TRBV6-2/TRBV6-3	TRBJ2-1	TGTGCCAGCAGCCCTCCTTATTACAATGAGCAGTTCTTC	CASSPPYYNEQFF
few	-	TRBV2	TRBJ2-1	TGTGCCAGCAGCCTCCGGGGTCCAAACAATGAGCAGTTCTTC	CASSLRGPNNEQFF
many	-	TRBV3-1	TRBJ2-5	TGTGCCAGCAGCCAAGCCAAACTGACCCAGTACTTC	CASSQAKLTQYF
many	-	TRBV27	TRBJ2-1	TGTGCCAGCACTTCGAGGAGCCGACCGGAGCAGTTCTTC	CASTSRSRPEQFF
many	TRBD2	TRBV7-8	TRBJ2-1	TGTGCCAGCAGCTTAGTAGCTAGCGGGGGGAGCTCCTACAATGAGCAGTTCTTC	CASSLVASGGSSYNEQFF
many	-	TRBV3-1	TRBJ2-1	TGTGCCAGCAGCCACTCCGGACAGGGAGGGCATGAGCAGTTCTTC	CASSHSGQGGHEQFF
-	-	TRBV7-9	TRBJ2-7	TGTGCCAGCAGCGCAGAGGGCCTTTCCCCCTACGAGCAGTACTTC	CASSAEGLSPYEQYF
many	-	TRBV9	TRBJ2-3	TGTGCCAGCAGCCCCCGAGCGGTGGGGGGCACAGATACGCAGTATTTT	CASSPRAVGGTDTQYF
many	TRBD1	TRBV12-3/TRBV12-4	TRBJ1-2	TGTGCCAGCAGTGTACAGGGGGTACGCTATGGCTACACCTTC	CASSVQGVRYGYTF
many	TRBD2	TRBV4-1	TRBJ2-3	TGCGCCAGCAGCCAATTGCGGGGGGACAACACAGATACGCAGTATTTT	CASSQLRGDNTDTQYF
many	TRBD1	TRBV19	TRBJ2-7	TGTGCCACCACACCACAGGGGCGGACCTACGAGCAGTACTTC	CATTPQGRTYEQYF
many	-	TRBV29-1	TRBJ2-1	TGCAGCGTTGTACTGGCGAGCTCCTACAATGAGCAGTTCTTC	CSVVLASSYNEQFF
many	TRBD1	TRBV3-1	TRBJ2-1	TGTGCCAGCAGCCAAGATAGGGGGCTGCTCAATGAGCAGTTCTTC	CASSQDRGLLNEQFF
many	TRBD2	TRBV20-1	TRBJ2-1	TGCAGTGCCACGGGCCCAGCGGGAGCCTACAATGAGCAGTTCTTC	CSATGPAGAYNEQFF
many	-	TRBV18	TRBJ2-2	TGTGCCAGCTCAACCGGAAGGCTCACCGGGGAGCTGTTTTTT	CASSTGRLTGELFF
many	-	TRBV4-1	TRBJ2-7	TGCGCCAGCAGCCCCGGGGACTTAACCTACGAGCAGTACTTC	CASSPGDLTYEQYF
many	TRBD1	TRBV12-3/TRBV12-4	TRBJ2-3	TGTGCCAGCAGTTTCGGACAGGCCACAGATACGCAGTATTTT	CASSFGQATDTQYF
many	TRBD2	TRBV27	TRBJ2-2	TGTGCCAGCAGTTCCAAATACCTAGCGGGAGACACCGGGGAGCTGTTTTTT	CASSSKYLAGDTGELFF
-	-	TRBV9	TRBJ2-7	TGTGCCAGCACCCCCGGGGGGGACAGTACCTACGAGCAGTACTTC	CASTPGGDSTYEQYF
many	-	TRBV6-6	TRBJ1-1	TGTGCCAGCAGTTTGACAGGCGGCAACACTGAAGCTTTCTTT	CASSLTGGNTEAFF
many	TRBD2	TRBV3-1	TRBJ2-1	TGTGCCAGCAGCCAAGGAGCGGGGGGGCCCGACAATGAGCAGTTCTTC	CASSQGAGGPDNEQFF
-	TRBD1	TRBV7-9	TRBJ1-1	TGTGCCAGCAGCTTAGCCGACAGGGGTCTAGCTGAAGCTTTCTTT	CASSLADRGLAEAFF
many	-	TRBV2	TRBJ2-1	TGTGCCAGCACTTGGGGGGACTTGTACTCCTACAATGAGCAGTTCTTC	CASTWGDLYSYNEQFF
many	-	TRBV9	TRBJ2-7	TGTGCCAGCAGCGTAGCAACGACCGGTAGCTCCTACGAGCAGTACTTC	CASSVATTGSSYEQYF
many	TRBD1	TRBV13	TRBJ2-7	TGTGCCAGCAGCCGTACCGGGACAGCCGCCTACGAGCAGTACTTC	CASSRTGTAAYEQYF
many	TRBD1	TRBV7-9	TRBJ1-2	TGTGCCAGCAGCTTAAGTTATAACAGGGGGAACGGCTACACCTTC	CASSLSYNRGNGYTF
-	-	TRBV4-2	TRBJ2-7	TGTGCCAGCAGCCACCATGGTGGGAAAGAGGCCTACGAGCAGTACTTC	CASSHHGGKEAYEQYF
many	-	TRBV6-9	TRBJ2-1	TGTGCCAGCAGTTTAGAGGGGAGCTCCTACAATGAGCAGTTCTTC	CASSLEGSSYNEQFF
-	TRBD1	TRBV20-1	TRBJ1-6	TGCAGTGCTAGTCATCGGACAGGGCCAAATAATTCACCCCTCCACTTT	CSASHRTGPNNSPLHF
few	TRBD1	TRBV15	TRBJ1-4	TGTGCCACCAGCAGAGGATTAACGTCTTGGACAGGGAACGAAAAACTGTTTTTT	CATSRGLTSWTGNEKLFF
-	TRBD1	TRBV19	TRBJ2-7	TGTGCCAGTAGTATGAAGACAGGGCTCGAGCAGTACTTC	CASSMKTGLEQYF
-	TRBD1	TRBV7-9	TRBJ1-1	TGTGCCAGCAGCAAGACAGGGCTGAACACTGAAGCTTTCTTT	CASSKTGLNTEAFF
-	TRBD2	TRBV6-5	TRBJ2-3	TGTGCCAGCAGTTACGGGACTAGCGGGTCAGATACGCAGTATTTT	CASSYGTSGSDTQYF